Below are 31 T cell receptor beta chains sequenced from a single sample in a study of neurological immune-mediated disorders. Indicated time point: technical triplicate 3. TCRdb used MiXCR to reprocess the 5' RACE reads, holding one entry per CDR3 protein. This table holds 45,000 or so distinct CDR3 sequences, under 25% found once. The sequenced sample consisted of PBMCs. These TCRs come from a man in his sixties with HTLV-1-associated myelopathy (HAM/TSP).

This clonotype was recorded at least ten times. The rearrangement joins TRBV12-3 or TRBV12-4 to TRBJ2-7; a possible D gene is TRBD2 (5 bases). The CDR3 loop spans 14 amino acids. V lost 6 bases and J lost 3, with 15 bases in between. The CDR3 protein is CASSPYGESYEQYF. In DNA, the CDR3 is TGTGCCAGCAGCCCTTACGGGGAGAGCTACGAGCAGTACTTC.

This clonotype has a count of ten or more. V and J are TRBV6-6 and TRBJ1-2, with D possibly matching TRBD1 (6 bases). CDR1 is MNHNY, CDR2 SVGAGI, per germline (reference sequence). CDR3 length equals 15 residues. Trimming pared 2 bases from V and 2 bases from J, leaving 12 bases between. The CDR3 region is CASSYGGGVNYGYTF. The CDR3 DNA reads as TGTGCCAGCAGTTACGGGGGGGGCGTAAACTATGGCTACACCTTC.

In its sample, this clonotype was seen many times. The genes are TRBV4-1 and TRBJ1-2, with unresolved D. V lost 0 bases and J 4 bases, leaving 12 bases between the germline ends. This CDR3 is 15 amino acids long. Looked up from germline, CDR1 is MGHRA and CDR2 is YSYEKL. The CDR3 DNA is TGCGCCAGCAGCCAAGAGACAAGTACAGTCTATGGCTACACCTTC. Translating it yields CASSQETSTVYGYTF.

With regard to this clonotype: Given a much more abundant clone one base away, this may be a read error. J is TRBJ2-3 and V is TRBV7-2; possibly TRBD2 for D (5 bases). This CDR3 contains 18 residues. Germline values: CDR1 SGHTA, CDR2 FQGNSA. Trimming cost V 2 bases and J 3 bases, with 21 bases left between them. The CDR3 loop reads CASSLSRSSWSETDTQYF. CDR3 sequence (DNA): TGTGCCAGCAGCTTATCGCGCTCTAGCTGGAGCGAGACAGATACGCAGTATTTT.

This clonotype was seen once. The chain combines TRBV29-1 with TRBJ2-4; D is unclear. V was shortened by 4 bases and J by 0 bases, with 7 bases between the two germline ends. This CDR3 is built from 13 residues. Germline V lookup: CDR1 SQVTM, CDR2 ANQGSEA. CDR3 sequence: CSVVQLAKNIQYF. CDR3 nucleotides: TGCAGCGTTGTGCAGTTAGCCAAAAACATTCAGTACTTC.

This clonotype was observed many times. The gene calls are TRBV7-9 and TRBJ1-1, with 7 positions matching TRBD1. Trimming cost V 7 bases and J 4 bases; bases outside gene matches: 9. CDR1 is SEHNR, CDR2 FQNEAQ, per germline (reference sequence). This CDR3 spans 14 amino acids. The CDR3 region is CASTLRGQITEAFF. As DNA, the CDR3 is TGTGCCAGCACCCTAAGGGGACAGATCACTGAAGCTTTCTTT.

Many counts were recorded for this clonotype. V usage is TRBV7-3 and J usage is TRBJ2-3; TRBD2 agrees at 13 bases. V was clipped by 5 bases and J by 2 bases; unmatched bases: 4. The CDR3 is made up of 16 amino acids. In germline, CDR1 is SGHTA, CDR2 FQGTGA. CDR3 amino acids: CASSTGLAGITDTQYF. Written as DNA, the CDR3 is TGTGCCAGCAGCACGGGACTAGCGGGAATCACAGATACGCAGTATTTT.

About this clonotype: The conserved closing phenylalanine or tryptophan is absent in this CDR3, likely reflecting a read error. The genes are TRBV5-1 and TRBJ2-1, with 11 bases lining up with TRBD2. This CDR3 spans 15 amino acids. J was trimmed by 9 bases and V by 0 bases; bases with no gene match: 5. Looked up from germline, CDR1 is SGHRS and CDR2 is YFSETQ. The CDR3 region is CASSLAASGRIEQFS. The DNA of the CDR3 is TGCGCCAGCAGCTTGGCCGCTAGCGGGAGGATTGAGCAGTTCTCT.

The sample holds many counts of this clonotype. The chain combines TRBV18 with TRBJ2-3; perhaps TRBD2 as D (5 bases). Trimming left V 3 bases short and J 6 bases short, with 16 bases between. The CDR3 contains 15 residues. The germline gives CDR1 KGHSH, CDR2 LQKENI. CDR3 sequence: CASSPSSRGGDTQYF. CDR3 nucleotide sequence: TGTGCCAGCTCACCTTCAAGTCGGGGTGGCGATACGCAGTATTTT.

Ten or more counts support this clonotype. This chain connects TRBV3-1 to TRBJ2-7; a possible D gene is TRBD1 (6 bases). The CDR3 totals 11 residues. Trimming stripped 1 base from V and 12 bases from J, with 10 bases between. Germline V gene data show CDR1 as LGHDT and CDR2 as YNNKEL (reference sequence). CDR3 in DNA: TGTGCCAGCAGCCAAGCCCAGGGGATGTACTTC. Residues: CASSQAQGMYF.

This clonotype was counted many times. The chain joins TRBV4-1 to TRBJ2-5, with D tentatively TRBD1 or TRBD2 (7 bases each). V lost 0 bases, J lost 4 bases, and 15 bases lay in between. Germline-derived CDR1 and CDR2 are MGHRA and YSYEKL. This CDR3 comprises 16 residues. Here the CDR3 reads CASSQEGQGGGETQYF. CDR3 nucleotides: TGCGCCAGCAGCCAAGAAGGGCAGGGGGGGGGAGAGACCCAGTACTTC.

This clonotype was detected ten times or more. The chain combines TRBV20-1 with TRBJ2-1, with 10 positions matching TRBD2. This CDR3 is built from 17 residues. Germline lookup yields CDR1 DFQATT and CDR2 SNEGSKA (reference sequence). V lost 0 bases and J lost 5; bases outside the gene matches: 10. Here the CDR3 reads CSARDSASGSIHNEQFF. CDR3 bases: TGCAGTGCTAGAGACTCGGCTAGCGGGAGTATCCACAATGAGCAGTTCTTC.

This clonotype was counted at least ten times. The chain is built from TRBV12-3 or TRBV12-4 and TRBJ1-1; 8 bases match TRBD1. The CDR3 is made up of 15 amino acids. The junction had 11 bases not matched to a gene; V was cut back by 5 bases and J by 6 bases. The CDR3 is CASSPRDRGPPEAFF. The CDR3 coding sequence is TGTGCCAGCAGTCCCAGAGACAGGGGCCCCCCTGAAGCTTTCTTT.

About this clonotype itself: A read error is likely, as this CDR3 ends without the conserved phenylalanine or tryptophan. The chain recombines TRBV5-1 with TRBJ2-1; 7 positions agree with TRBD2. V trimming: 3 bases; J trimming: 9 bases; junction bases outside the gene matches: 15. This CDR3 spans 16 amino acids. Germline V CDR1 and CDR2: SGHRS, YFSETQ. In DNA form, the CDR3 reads TGCGCCAGCAGCTCCGGGACTATCGGGAGTACAAGTGAGCAGTTCTTA. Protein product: CASSSGTIGSTSEQFL.

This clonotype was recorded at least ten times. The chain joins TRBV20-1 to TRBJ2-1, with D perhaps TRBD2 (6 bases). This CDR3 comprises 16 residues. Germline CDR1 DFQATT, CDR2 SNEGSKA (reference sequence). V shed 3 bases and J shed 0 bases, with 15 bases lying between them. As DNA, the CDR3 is TGCAGTGCTAGGGACCGTAGCGGTCTCTCCTACAATGAGCAGTTCTTC. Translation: CSARDRSGLSYNEQFF.

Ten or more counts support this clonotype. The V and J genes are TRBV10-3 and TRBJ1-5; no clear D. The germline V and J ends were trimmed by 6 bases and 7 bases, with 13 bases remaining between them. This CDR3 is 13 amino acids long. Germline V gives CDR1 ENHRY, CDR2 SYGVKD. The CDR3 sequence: CAISPGVQQPQHF. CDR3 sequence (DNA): TGTGCCATCAGCCCCGGGGTACAACAGCCCCAGCATTTT.

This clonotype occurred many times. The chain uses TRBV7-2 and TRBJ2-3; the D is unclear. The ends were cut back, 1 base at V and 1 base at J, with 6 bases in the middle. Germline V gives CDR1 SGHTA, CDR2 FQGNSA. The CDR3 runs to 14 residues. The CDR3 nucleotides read TGTGCCAGCAGCTTAGGCCTAGGCACAGATACGCAGTATTTT. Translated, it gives CASSLGLGTDTQYF.

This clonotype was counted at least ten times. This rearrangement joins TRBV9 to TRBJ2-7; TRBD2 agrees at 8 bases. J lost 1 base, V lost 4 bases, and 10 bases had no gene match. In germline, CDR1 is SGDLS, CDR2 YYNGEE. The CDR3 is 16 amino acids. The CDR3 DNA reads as TGTGCCAGCAGCCCTGGGGGCGGGAGGTATTCCTACGAGCAGTACTTC. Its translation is CASSPGGGRYSYEQYF.

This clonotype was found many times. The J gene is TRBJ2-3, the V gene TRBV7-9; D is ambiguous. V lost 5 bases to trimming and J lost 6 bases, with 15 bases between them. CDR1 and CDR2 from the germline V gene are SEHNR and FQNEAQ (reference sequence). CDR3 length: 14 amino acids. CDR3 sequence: CASSPVARLDTQYF. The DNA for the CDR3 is TGTGCCAGCAGCCCCGTGGCCCGGTTGGATACGCAGTATTTT.

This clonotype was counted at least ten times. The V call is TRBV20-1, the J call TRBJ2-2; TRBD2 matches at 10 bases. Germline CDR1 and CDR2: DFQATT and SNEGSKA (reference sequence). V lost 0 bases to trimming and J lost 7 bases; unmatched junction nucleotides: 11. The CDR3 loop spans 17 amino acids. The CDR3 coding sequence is TGCAGTGCTAGAGATAGAACTAGCGGGACCCGGGGCGGGGAGCTGTTTTTT. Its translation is CSARDRTSGTRGGELFF.

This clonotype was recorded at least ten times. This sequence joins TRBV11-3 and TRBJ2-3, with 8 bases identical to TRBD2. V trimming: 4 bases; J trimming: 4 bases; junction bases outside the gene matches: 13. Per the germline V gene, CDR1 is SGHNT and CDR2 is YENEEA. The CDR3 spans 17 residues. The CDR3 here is CASSSLQAGEGPDTQYF. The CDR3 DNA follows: TGTGCCAGCAGCTCCTTACAAGCGGGAGAAGGCCCAGATACGCAGTATTTT.

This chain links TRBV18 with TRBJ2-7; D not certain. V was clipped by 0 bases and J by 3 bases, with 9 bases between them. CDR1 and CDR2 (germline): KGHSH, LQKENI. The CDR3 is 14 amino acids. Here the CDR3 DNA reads TGTGCCAGCTCACCACCAGCGCATGGCTACGAGCAGTACTTC. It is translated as CASSPPAHGYEQYF. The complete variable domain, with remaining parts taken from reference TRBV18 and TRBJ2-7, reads NAGVMQNPRHLVRRRGQEARLRCSPMKGHSHVYWYRQLPEEGLKFMVYLQKENIIDESGMPKERFSAEFPKEGPSILRIQQVVRGDSAAYFCASSPPAHGYEQYFGPGTRLTVT.

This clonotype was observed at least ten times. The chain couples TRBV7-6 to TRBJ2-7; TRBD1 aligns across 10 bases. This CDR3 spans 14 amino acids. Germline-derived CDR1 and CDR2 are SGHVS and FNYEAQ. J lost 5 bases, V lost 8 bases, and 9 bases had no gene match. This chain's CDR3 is CASRPRTGGNEQYF. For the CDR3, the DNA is TGTGCCAGCCGCCCCCGGACAGGGGGTAACGAGCAGTACTTC.

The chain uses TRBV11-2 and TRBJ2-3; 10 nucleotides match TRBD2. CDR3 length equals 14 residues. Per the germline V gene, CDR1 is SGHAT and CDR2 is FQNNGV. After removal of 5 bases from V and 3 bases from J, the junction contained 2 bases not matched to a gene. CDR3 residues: CASSLSGRTDTQYF. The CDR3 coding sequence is TGTGCCAGCAGCCTTAGCGGGAGGACAGATACGCAGTATTTT.

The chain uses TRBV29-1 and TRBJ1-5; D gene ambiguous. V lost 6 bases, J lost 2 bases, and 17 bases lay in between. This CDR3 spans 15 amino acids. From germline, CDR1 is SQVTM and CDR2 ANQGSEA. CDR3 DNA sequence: TGCAGCGTCTTGGACCTCTCTGGGGGCAATCAGCCCCAGCATTTT. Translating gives CSVLDLSGGNQPQHF.

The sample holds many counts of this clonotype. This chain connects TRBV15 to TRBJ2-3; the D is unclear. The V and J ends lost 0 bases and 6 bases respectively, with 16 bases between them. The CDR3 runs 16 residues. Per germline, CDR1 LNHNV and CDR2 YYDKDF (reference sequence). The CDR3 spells CATSRDRARLGDTQYF. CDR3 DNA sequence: TGTGCCACCAGCAGAGATCGGGCTCGTTTGGGGGATACGCAGTATTTT.

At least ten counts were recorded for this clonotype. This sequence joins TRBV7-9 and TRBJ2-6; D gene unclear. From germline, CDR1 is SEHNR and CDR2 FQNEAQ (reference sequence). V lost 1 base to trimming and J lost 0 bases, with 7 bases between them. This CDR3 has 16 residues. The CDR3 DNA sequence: TGTGCCAGCAGCTTAGACAGTGGCTCTGGGGCCAACGTCCTGACTTTC. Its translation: CASSLDSGSGANVLTF.

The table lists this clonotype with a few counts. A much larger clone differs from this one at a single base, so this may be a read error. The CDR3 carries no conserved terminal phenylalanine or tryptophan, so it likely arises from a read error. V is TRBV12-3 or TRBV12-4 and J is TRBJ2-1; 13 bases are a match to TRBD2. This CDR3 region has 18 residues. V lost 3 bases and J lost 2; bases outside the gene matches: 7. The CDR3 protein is CASSFITSGRVPYNEQFL. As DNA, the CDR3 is TGTGCCAGCAGTTTTATTACTAGCGGGAGGGTTCCCTACAATGAGCAGTTCCTC.

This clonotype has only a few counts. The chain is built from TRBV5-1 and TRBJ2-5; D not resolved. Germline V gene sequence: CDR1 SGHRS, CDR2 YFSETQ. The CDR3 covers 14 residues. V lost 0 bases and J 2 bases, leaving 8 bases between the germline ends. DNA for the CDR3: TGCGCCAGCAGCTTGGGTGTTCAGCAAGAGACCCAGTACTTC. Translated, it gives CASSLGVQQETQYF.

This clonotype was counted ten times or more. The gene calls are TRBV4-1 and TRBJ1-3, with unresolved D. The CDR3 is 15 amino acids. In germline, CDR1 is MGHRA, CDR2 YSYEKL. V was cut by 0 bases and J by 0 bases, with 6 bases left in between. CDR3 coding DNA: TGCGCCAGCAGCCAAGACGGCGGCTCTGGAAACACCATATATTTT. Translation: CASSQDGGSGNTIYF.

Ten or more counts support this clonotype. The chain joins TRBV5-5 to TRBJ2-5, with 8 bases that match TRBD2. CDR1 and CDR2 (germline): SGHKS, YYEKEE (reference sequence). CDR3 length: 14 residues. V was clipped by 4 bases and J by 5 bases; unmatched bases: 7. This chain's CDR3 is CASSLGGAEETQYF. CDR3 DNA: TGTGCCAGCAGCCTCGGGGGGGCAGAGGAGACCCAGTACTTC.